This TCR beta chain was documented in a study of cytomegalovirus exposure and HLA in healthy donors. The overall study: Among the 398 genotyped donors, about 81% were placed in the Caucasian-associated ancestry cluster.

The CDR3 consists of 15 residues. Germline V lookup: CDR1 SGHVS, CDR2 FQNEAQ. The V gene end was trimmed by 5 bases and the J gene end by 3 bases; junction bases not matched to a gene: 10. Comments on this clone: As yet, its antigen is unknown.

It was with 60 Vbeta and 13 Jbeta primers that the PCR ran. Sequenced by immunoSEQ multiplex PCR; TCRdb stores in-frame clones only, minus some. The sample records around 150,000 clones, around 80% being singletons. General study findings and limits: Altogether, 150 to 200 TCR beta chains were recorded as cytomegalovirus-associated. The authors later found HLA-associated TCR beta chains more clonally expanded than equally common others. According to a later analysis, donors in an Asian-associated ancestry cluster reportedly had fewer N-insertions than the roughly 640-donor mean.

Sequenced: PBMCs. The chain carries TRBV7-8 and TRBJ2-7; 7 nucleotides line up with TRBD1. This sequence originates from a woman in her forties in good health and CMV-seronegative. CDR3 in amino acids: CASSLKPDRNYEQYF. CDR3 coding DNA: TGTGCCAGCAGCCTGAAACCGGACAGGAACTACGAGCAGTACTTC.